This T cell receptor (beta chain) was identified during a study of CD8 T cells in ankylosing spondylitis. Whole-study results and caveats: Blood of patients with ankylosing spondylitis appeared to be characterized by a TCR beta motif of several highly homologous variants.

A word on this clonotype: Antigen specificity is unknown.

The CDR3 loop spans 14 amino acids. CDR1 and CDR2 from the germline V gene are DFQATT and SNEGSKA (reference sequence). Trimming left V 0 bases short and J 8 bases short, with 16 bases between. TCRdb analysed the 5' RACE reads with MiXCR anew, one entry per CDR3 protein. Of 300,000 to 400,000 distinct CDR3 sequences listed, about 20% are singletons. The sequenced sample consisted of blood, either unsorted or a sorted T cell fraction (not recorded which). The receptor was isolated from a male donor with ankylosing spondylitis. The rearrangement joins TRBV20-1 to TRBJ1-2; the D is unclear. CDR3 in amino acids: CSARDSTEAGGYTF. In DNA form, the CDR3 reads TGCAGTGCTAGAGATTCAACCGAGGCGGGCGGCTACACCTTC.